This TCR beta chain was observed in a study of control samples from healthy donors and cancer patients. TCRdb's table, derived via immunoSEQ multiplex PCR, lists solely in-frame clones and lacks some. The sample yields 170,000 or so clones, 94% seen once. The germline gives CDR1 MNHEY, CDR2 SVGEGT. The V end was cut by 0 bases, the J end by 7 bases, with 9 bases between. CDR3 length: 13 residues. The TCR sequence derives from a woman aged 18 to 35 in good health. The sequenced sample consisted of blood. The V call is TRBV6-2 or TRBV6-3, the J call TRBJ1-2; D is unresolved. CDR3 bases: TGTGCCAGCAGTTACTCGACGGCTCCTGGCTACACCTTC. Amino acids: CASSYSTAPGYTF.